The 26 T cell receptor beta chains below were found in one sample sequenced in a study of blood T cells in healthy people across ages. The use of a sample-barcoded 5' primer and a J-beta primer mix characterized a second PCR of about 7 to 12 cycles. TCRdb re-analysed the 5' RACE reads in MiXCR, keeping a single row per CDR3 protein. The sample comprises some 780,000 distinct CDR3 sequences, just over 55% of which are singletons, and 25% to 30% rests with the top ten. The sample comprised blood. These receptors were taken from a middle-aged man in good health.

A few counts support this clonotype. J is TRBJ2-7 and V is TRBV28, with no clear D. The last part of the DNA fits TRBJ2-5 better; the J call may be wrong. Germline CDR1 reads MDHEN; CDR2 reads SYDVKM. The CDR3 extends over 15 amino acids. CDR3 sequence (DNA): TGTGCCAGCAGTTTTTCAACAAACCACCTGGTGACCCAGTACTTC. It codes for CASSFSTNHLVTQYF.

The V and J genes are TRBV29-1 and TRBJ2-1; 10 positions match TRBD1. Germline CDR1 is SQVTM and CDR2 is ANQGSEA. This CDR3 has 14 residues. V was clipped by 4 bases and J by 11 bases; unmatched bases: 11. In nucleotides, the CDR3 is TGCAGCGTTGGGGGGACAGGGGAGATGGGTAAGCAGTTCTTC. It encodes CSVGGTGEMGKQFF.

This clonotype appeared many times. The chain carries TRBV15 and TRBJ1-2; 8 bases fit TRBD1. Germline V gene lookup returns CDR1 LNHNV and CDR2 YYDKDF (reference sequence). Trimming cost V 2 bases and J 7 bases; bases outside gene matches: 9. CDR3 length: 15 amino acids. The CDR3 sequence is CATSRPGQGALGYTF. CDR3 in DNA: TGTGCCACCAGCAGACCCGGACAGGGAGCTCTTGGCTACACCTTC.

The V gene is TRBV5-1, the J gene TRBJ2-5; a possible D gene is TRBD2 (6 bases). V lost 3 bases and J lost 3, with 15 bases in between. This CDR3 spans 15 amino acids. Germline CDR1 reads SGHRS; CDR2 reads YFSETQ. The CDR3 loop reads CASSSGPGVEETQYF. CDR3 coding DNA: TGCGCCAGCAGCTCCGGACCGGGGGTGGAAGAGACCCAGTACTTC.

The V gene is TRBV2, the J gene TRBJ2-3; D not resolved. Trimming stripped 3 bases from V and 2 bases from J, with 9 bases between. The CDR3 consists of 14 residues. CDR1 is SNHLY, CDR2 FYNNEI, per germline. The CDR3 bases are TGTGCCAGCAGTGACACTACCTTCACAGATACGCAGTATTTT. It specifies CASSDTTFTDTQYF.

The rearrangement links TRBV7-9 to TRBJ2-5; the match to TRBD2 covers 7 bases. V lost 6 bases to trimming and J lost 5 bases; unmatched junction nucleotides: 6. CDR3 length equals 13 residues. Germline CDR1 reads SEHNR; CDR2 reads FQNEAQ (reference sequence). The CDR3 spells CASSRGERETQYF. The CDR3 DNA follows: TGTGCCAGCAGTCGGGGGGAACGGGAGACCCAGTACTTC.

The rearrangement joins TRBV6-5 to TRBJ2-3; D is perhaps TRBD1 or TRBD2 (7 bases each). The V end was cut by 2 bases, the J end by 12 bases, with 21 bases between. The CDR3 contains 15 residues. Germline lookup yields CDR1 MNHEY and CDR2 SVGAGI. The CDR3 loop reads CASSYSGTVPNLQYF. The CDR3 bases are TGTGCCAGCAGTTACAGCGGGACAGTCCCCAATCTTCAGTATTTT.

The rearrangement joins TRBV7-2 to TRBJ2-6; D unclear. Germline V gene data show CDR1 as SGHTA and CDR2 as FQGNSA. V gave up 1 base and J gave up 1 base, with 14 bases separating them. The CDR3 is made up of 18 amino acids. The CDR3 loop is CASSLGPVGRSGANVLTF. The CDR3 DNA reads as TGTGCCAGCAGCTTAGGACCGGTGGGCAGGTCTGGGGCCAACGTCCTGACTTTC.

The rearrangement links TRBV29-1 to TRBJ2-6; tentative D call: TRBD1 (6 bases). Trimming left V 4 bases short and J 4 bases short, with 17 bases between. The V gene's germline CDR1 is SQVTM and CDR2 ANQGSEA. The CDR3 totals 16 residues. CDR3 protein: CSVGSQGGAGANVLTF. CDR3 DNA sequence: TGCAGCGTTGGTTCACAGGGTGGGGCCGGGGCCAACGTCCTGACTTTC.

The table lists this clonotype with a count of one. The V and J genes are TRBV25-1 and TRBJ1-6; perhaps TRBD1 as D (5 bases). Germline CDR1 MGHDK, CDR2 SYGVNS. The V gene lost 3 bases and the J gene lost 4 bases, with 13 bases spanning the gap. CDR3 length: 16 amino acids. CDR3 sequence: CASSDGGTRYNSPLHF. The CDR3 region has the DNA TGTGCCAGCAGTGATGGGGGGACTCGATATAATTCACCCCTCCACTTT.

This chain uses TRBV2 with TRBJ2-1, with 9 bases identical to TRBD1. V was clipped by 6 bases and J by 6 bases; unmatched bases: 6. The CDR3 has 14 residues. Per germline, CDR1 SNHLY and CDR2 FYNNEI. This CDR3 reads CASRLKTGGNEQFF. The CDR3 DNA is TGTGCCAGCAGACTGAAGACAGGGGGCAATGAGCAGTTCTTC.

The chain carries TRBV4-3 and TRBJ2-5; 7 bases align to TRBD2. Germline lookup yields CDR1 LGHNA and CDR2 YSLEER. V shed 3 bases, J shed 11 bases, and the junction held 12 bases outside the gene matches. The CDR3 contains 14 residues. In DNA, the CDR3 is TGCGCCAGCAGCCAGGATGCTAGCGGCCTAGAGCAGTACTTC. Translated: CASSQDASGLEQYF.

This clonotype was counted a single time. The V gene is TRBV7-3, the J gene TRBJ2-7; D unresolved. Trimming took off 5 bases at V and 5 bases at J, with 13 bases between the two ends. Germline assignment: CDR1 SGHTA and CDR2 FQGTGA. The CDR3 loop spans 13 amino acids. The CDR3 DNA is TGTGCCAGCAGCCCGGAAGGGAAGGACGAGCAGTACTTC. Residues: CASSPEGKDEQYF. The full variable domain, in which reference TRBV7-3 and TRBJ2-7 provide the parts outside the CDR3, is GAGVSQTPSNKVTEKGKYVELRCDPISGHTALYWYRQSLGQGPEFLIYFQGTGAADDSGLPNDRFFAVRPEGSVSTLKIQRTERGDSAVYLCASSPEGKDEQYFGPGTRLTVT.

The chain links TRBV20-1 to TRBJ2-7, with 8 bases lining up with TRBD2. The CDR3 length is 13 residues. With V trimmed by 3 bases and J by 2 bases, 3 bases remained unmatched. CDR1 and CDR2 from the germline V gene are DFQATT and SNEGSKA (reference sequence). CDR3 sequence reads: CSASNGRAYEQYF. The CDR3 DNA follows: TGCAGTGCTAGTAACGGGAGGGCCTACGAGCAGTACTTC.

In DNA form, the CDR3 reads TGTGCCAGCAGCCGGGACAGGGTCAACACCATATATTTT. This encodes CASSRDRVNTIYF. The gene calls are TRBV7-6 and TRBJ1-3; TRBD1 matches 9 bases. The CDR3 spans 13 residues. Germline V gives CDR1 SGHVS, CDR2 FNYEAQ. V shed 5 bases and J 7 bases; nucleotides not matched to a gene: 3.

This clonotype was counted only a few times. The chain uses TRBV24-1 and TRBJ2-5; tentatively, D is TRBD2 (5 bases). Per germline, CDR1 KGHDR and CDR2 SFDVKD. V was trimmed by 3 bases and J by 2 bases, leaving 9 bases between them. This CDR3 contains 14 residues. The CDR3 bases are TGTGCCACCAGTGATGGACTGATACAAGAGACCCAGTACTTC. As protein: CATSDGLIQETQYF.

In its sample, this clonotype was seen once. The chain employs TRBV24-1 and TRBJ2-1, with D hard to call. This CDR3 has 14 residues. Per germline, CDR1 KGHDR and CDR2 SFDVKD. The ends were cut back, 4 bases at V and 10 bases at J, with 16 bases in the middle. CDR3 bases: TGTGCCACCAGTGACACCCGAACGGTTGAGGAGCAGTTCTTC. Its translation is CATSDTRTVEEQFF.

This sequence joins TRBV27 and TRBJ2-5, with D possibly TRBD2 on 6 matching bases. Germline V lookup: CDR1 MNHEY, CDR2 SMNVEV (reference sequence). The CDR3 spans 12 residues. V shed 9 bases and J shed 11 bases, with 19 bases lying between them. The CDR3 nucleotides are TGTGCCAGTCACGGGGGTTTGGGGGAGCAGTACTTC. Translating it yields CASHGGLGEQYF.

CDR3 amino acids: CASSLTTGTEKFF. CDR3 DNA: TGTGCCAGCAGCCTCACAACCGGGACGGAGAAGTTCTTC. The V gene is TRBV25-1, the J gene TRBJ2-1; D may match TRBD1 or TRBD2 (5 bases each). This CDR3 is 13 amino acids long. Germline V CDR1 and CDR2: MGHDK, SYGVNS. V lost 6 bases and J lost 14, with 20 bases in between.

The CDR3 nucleotides are TGTGCCAGCAGCGCCACCTACAGAAATCTAGCCAAAAACATTCAGTACTTC. As protein: CASSATYRNLAKNIQYF. The chain is built from TRBV2 and TRBJ2-7; D is uncertain. The end of the DNA fits TRBJ2-4 better, so the J call may be wrong. Germline CDR1 reads SNHLY; CDR2 reads FYNNEI. CDR3 length: 17 amino acids.

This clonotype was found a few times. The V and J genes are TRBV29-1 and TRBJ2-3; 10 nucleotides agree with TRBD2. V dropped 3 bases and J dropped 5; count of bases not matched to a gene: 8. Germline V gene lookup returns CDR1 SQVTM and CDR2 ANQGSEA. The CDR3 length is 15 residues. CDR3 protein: CSVEGLAGELDTQYF. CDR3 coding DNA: TGCAGCGTTGAGGGGCTAGCGGGAGAACTAGATACGCAGTATTTT.

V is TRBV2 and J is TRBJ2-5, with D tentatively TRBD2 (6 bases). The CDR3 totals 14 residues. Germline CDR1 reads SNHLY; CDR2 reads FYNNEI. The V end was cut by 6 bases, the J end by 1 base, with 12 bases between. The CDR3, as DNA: TGTGCCAGCAGGGCGGTGGGGGGCCAAGAGACCCAGTACTTC. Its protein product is CASRAVGGQETQYF. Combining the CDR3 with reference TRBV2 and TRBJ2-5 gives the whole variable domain EPEVTQTPSHQVTQMGQEVILRCVPISNHLYFYWYRQILGQKVEFLVSFYNNEISEKSEIFDDQFSVERPDGSNFTLKIRSTKLEDSAMYFCASRAVGGQETQYFGPGTRLLVL.

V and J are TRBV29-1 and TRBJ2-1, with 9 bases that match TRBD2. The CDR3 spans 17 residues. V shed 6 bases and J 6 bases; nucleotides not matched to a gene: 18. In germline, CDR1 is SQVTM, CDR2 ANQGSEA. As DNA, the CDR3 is TGCAGCGTCTCGGGGGGCCGAGGGCTAGCGGGACCCAATGAGCAGTTCTTC. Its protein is CSVSGGRGLAGPNEQFF.

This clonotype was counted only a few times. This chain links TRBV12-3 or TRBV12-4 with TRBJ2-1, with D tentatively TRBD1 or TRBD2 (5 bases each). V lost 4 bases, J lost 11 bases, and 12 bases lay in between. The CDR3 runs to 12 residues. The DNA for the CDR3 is TGTGCCAGCAGTTGGGACGACCCTAAGCAGTTCTTC. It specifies CASSWDDPKQFF.

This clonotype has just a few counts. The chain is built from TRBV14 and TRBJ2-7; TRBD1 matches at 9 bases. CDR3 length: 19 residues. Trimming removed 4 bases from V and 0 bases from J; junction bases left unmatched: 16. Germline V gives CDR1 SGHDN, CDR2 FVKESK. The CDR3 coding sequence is TGTGCCAGCAGCCCGCCTCCCAGGGACAGGGCGTCGAGCTCCTACGAGCAGTACTTC. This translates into CASSPPPRDRASSSYEQYF.

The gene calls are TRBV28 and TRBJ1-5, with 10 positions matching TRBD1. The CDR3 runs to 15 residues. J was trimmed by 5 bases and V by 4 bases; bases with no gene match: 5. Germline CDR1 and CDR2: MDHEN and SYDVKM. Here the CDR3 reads CASSSQTGGYQPQHF. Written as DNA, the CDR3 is TGTGCCAGCAGTTCGCAGACAGGGGGCTATCAGCCCCAGCATTTT.